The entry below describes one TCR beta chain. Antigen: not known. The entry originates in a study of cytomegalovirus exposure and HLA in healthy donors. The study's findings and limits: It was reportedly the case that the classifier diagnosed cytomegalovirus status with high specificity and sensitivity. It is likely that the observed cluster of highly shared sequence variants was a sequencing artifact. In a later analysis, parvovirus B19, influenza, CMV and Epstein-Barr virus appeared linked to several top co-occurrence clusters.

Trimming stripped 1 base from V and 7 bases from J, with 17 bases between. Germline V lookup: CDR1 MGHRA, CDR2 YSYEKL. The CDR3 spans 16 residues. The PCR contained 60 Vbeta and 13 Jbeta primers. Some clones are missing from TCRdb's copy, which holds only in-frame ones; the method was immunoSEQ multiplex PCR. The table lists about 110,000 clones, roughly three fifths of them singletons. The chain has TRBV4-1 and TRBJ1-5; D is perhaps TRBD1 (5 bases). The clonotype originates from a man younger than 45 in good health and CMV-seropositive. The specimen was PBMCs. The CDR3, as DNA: TGCGCCAGCAGCCAAGCAGCCGGCCAGGGTCAACAGCCCCAGCATTTT. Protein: CASSQAAGQGQQPQHF.